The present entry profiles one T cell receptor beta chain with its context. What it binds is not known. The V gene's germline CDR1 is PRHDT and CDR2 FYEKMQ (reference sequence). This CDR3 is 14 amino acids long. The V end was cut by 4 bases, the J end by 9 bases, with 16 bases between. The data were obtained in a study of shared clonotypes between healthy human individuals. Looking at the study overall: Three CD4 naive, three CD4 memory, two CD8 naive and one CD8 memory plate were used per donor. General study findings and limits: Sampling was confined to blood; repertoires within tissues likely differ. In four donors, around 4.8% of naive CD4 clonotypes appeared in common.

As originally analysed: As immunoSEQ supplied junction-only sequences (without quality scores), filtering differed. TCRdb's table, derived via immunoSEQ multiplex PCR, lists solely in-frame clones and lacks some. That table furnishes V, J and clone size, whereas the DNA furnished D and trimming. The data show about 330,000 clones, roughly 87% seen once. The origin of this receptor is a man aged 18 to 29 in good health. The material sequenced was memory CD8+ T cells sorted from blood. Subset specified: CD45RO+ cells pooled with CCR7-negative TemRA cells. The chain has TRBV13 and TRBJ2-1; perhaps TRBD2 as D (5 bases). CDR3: CASSSYVGEGEQFF. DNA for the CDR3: TGTGCCAGCAGCTCGTATGTGGGAGAGGGTGAGCAGTTCTTC.